Reported below is one TCR beta chain. In the original workflow: Researchers report that nucleated cell counts were estimated from reference gene primer amplification. Measured with immunoSEQ multiplex PCR; TCRdb has only the in-frame clones, and not every one. The V and J calls and the clone size are those of that table, but D and trimming were determined from the DNA. The sample has over 90,000 clones; approximately 92% are singletons. Unmatched junction bases numbered 6, after V lost 4 bases and J lost 7 bases. The germline CDR1 and CDR2 sequences are SGHRS and YFSETQ. This CDR3 spans 13 amino acids. The data were taken from a study of blood T cell repertoires in COVID-19. Study details: Sample material is recorded as cDNA or gDNA derived from T cells, B-cell-depleted T cells, or PBMCs.

The specimen sequenced was peripheral blood. The chain couples TRBV5-1 to TRBJ1-1; 8 bases map to TRBD1. The sequence was collected from a woman in her fifties or sixties with COVID-19, enrolled during active disease. The CDR3 DNA follows: TGCGCCAGCAGCCATGGACAGGGAGTTGAAGCTTTCTTT. This translates into CASSHGQGVEAFF.